The 13 T cell receptor beta chains below were found in one sample sequenced in a study of blood T cell repertoires in COVID-19. Using immunoSEQ multiplex PCR, the repertoire was profiled, and TCRdb retains in-frame clones only, with some absent. The sample has 250,000 or so clones, 85% to 90% seen once. The sequenced sample was peripheral blood. The receptors here all came from a woman aged 55-69 years with COVID-19, enrolled during active disease.

This clone was counted between two and nine times. This chain links TRBV28 with TRBJ1-5, with D uncertain. CDR3 length equals 14 residues. The germline V gene encodes CDR1 MDHEN and CDR2 SYDVKM. The V end was cut by 11 bases, the J end by 1 base, with 15 bases between. This chain's CDR3 is CAGSETQSNQPQHF. The CDR3 DNA reads as TGTGCCGGGTCAGAGACACAAAGCAATCAGCCCCAGCATTTT.

The chain links TRBV4-3 to TRBJ1-5, with TRBD1 as a possible D gene (6 bases). The CDR3 covers 15 residues. Germline CDR1 reads LGHNA; CDR2 reads YSLEER. Trimming left V 0 bases short and J 2 bases short, with 8 bases between. The chain's CDR3 is CASSQDSGGNQPQHF. The CDR3 DNA reads TGCGCCAGCAGCCAAGATTCAGGGGGCAATCAGCCCCAGCATTTT.

The V call is TRBV6-1, the J call TRBJ2-6; a possible D gene is TRBD1 (6 bases). Germline V gene data show CDR1 as MNHNS and CDR2 as SASEGT. CDR3 size: 16 residues. V was trimmed by 1 base and J by 3 bases, leaving 10 bases between them. CDR3 DNA sequence: TGTGCCAGCAGTGAAGTGGGACACTATGGGGCCAACGTCCTGACTTTC. Amino acids: CASSEVGHYGANVLTF.

The genes are TRBV19 and TRBJ1-1, with D perhaps TRBD1 (6 bases). This CDR3 spans 13 amino acids. Germline CDR1 is LNHDA and CDR2 is SQIVND (reference sequence). Trimming pared 3 bases from V and 5 bases from J, leaving 10 bases between. The CDR3 loop is CASSIGDKTEAFF. The CDR3 DNA follows: TGTGCCAGTAGTATTGGGGACAAAACTGAAGCTTTCTTT.

The count of this clone is one. This chain connects TRBV5-8 to TRBJ2-7; 7 bases align to TRBD1. This CDR3 comprises 15 residues. The V gene end was trimmed by 0 bases and the J gene end by 2 bases; junction bases not matched to a gene: 5. The V gene's germline CDR1 is SGHTS and CDR2 YDEGEE. CDR3 sequence: CASSLGRTGAYEQYF. The CDR3 nucleotides are TGTGCCAGCAGCTTGGGGCGAACAGGGGCCTACGAGCAGTACTTC.

The V call is TRBV9, the J call TRBJ1-5; unclear D gene. There are 15 residues in the CDR3. Germline CDR1 is SGDLS and CDR2 is YYNGEE. Between the trimmed V and J ends, which lost 4 bases and 7 bases, there was a span of 18 bases. CDR3 region: CASSPRSGLEQPQHF. As DNA, the CDR3 is TGTGCCAGCAGCCCCCGCTCGGGTTTGGAGCAGCCCCAGCATTTT.

This chain connects TRBV3-1 (or the pseudogene TRBV3-2) to TRBJ1-2; TRBD1 matches 7 bases. Germline loops: CDR1 LGHDT, CDR2 YNNKEL (reference sequence). After removal of 6 bases from V and 2 bases from J, the junction contained 6 bases not matched to a gene. This CDR3 has 14 residues. CDR3 in DNA: TGTGCCAGCAGGGTAGGGGGCGGGAACTATGGCTACACCTTC. Translated: CASRVGGGNYGYTF.

V gene TRBV7-2 combines with J gene TRBJ1-3, with TRBD1 as a possible D gene (5 bases). V lost 6 bases, J lost 0 bases, and 12 bases lay in between. The CDR3 runs 15 residues. CDR1 SGHTA and CDR2 FQGNSA come from the germline V gene. CDR3 loop: CASSPLGGSGNTIYF. The CDR3 nucleotides are TGTGCCAGCAGTCCCCTGGGGGGCTCTGGAAACACCATATATTTT.

The chain combines TRBV7-2 with TRBJ1-5; D ambiguous. CDR3 length: 13 amino acids. The V gene lost 8 bases and the J gene lost 9 bases, with 17 bases spanning the gap. In germline, CDR1 is SGHTA, CDR2 FQGNSA. The CDR3 DNA reads as TGTGCCAGCGGTAAAGCGAACGGCCGGCCCCAGCATTTT. Its translation: CASGKANGRPQHF.

The chain recombines TRBV10-3 with TRBJ2-6; TRBD1 matches 8 bases. CDR1 ENHRY and CDR2 SYGVKD come from the germline V gene. The V gene end was trimmed by 9 bases and the J gene end by 1 base; junction bases not matched to a gene: 8. The CDR3 length is 16 residues. The CDR3 sequence is CAIRTGTPSGANVLTF. The CDR3 bases are TGTGCCATTCGGACAGGGACGCCGTCTGGGGCCAACGTCCTGACTTTC.

The rearrangement joins TRBV11-2 to TRBJ2-1; 9 bases are a match to TRBD1. This CDR3 spans 14 amino acids. Germline V gives CDR1 SGHAT, CDR2 FQNNGV. V shed 4 bases, J shed 8 bases, and the junction held 6 bases outside the gene matches. Written as DNA, the CDR3 is TGTGCCAGCAGCTCCGGGACAGGGTTATATGAGCAGTTCTTC. Translation: CASSSGTGLYEQFF.

Note on this clone: Other DNA sequences in the sample encode the same CDR3. CDR3 sequence reads: CASSLGRGTEAFF. Here the CDR3 DNA reads TGTGCCAGCAGCTTAGGGAGAGGGACTGAAGCTTTCTTT. The chain employs TRBV13 and TRBJ1-1; D gene uncertain. Trimming stripped 0 bases from V and 5 bases from J, with 7 bases between. The germline gives CDR1 PRHDT, CDR2 FYEKMQ (reference sequence). The CDR3 covers 13 residues. Variable domain in full (rest from reference TRBV13 and TRBJ1-1): AAGVIQSPRHLIKEKRETATLKCYPIPRHDTVYWYQQGPGQDPQFLISFYEKMQSDKGSIPDRFSAQQFSDYHSELNMSSLELGDSALYFCASSLGRGTEAFFGQGTRLTVV.

This chain links TRBV6-2 or TRBV6-3 with TRBJ1-5, with D hard to call. The CDR3 covers 14 residues. The germline CDR1 and CDR2 sequences are MNHEY and SVGEGT. Deletions cut 0 bases from V and 2 bases from J, with 5 bases between. The CDR3 loop reads CASSYSQGNQPQHF. For the CDR3, the DNA is TGTGCCAGCAGTTACTCCCAGGGCAATCAGCCCCAGCATTTT.